What follows are 12 T cell receptor beta chains derived from one specimen sequenced in a study of CD8 T cells in ankylosing spondylitis. TCRdb independently ran MiXCR on the 5' RACE reads; one entry per CDR3 protein. The table has 150,000 to 200,000 distinct CDR3 sequences, 30% to 40% seen once. The specimen was synovial fluid, either unsorted or a sorted T cell fraction (not recorded which). These receptors were taken from a male donor with ankylosing spondylitis.

This clonotype has ten or more counts. The V call is TRBV3-1, the J call TRBJ2-7; 10 bases agree with TRBD2. The germline V gene has CDR1 LGHDT and CDR2 YNNKEL (reference sequence). There are 16 residues in the CDR3. Trimming at V came to 0 bases and at J to 6 bases, leaving 8 bases not matched to a gene. CDR3: CASSQDLSSGGAEQYF. The CDR3 DNA reads TGTGCCAGCAGCCAAGATCTTTCTAGCGGGGGTGCCGAGCAGTACTTC.

V and J are TRBV20-1 and TRBJ2-1, with 8 nucleotides matching TRBD2. J gave up 3 bases and V 4 bases, and 5 bases lay outside the gene matches. This CDR3 is 14 amino acids long. Germline-derived CDR1 and CDR2 are DFQATT and SNEGSKA (reference sequence). CDR3: CSANSGTDYNEQFF. CDR3 DNA sequence: TGCAGTGCTAATAGCGGGACCGACTACAATGAGCAGTTCTTC.

This clonotype showed up just a few times. The chain has TRBV5-1 and TRBJ2-7, with D perhaps matching TRBD2 (6 bases). V dropped 2 bases and J dropped 6 bases, with 15 bases sitting between them. The CDR3 has 14 residues. Germline CDR1 is SGHRS and CDR2 is YFSETQ. In DNA form, the CDR3 reads TGCGCCAGCAGCTTATCATGGGGAGGAGGCGAGCAGTACTTC. Encoded protein: CASSLSWGGGEQYF.

This clonotype has only a few counts. The junction differs from germline at one of its ends, possibly a read error. V is TRBV12-3 or TRBV12-4 and J is TRBJ2-2; tentatively, D is TRBD1 (5 bases). The CDR3 sequence is 15 residues long. CDR3 sequence reads: CASRLGVGEHRELFF. In DNA, the CDR3 is TGTGCCAGCAGGTTAGGGGTTGGGGAACACCGGGAGCTGTTTTTT.

In its sample, this clonotype was seen a few times. The V and J genes are TRBV12-3 or TRBV12-4 and TRBJ2-3; 10 bases line up with TRBD2. The V and J ends lost 4 bases and 3 bases, in that order; junction bases with no gene match: 7. The CDR3 covers 16 residues. This chain's CDR3 is CASSSSSGSSTDTQYF. The CDR3 region has the DNA TGTGCCAGCAGTTCCTCTAGCGGGAGTTCGACAGATACGCAGTATTTT.

This clonotype was picked up many times. The chain is built from TRBV18 and TRBJ2-6, with D unclear. This CDR3 has 15 residues. Trimming removed 1 base from V and 0 bases from J, with 4 bases in between. Germline V gene lookup returns CDR1 KGHSH and CDR2 LQKENI. In nucleotides, the CDR3 is TGTGCCAGCTCACCACGGACCTCTGGGGCCAACGTCCTGACTTTC. It codes for CASSPRTSGANVLTF.

The rearrangement uses TRBV5-1 and TRBJ2-3; TRBD1 matches at 12 bases. Germline-derived CDR1 and CDR2 are SGHRS and YFSETQ. The CDR3 is made up of 16 amino acids. The trim removed 5 bases at V and 7 bases at J, leaving 11 bases unmatched. The CDR3 sequence is CASSRGGQGAPHTQYF. The CDR3 bases are TGCGCCAGCAGTCGAGGGGGACAGGGGGCCCCCCATACGCAGTATTTT.

Only a few counts were recorded for this clonotype. V gene TRBV4-2 combines with J gene TRBJ1-2; TRBD1 is a possible D gene (5 bases). CDR1 is LGHNA, CDR2 YNFKEQ, per germline. V dropped 0 bases and J dropped 6 bases, with 20 bases sitting between them. The CDR3 spans 17 residues. The DNA for the CDR3 is TGTGCCAGCAGCCAAGATGGGTCGGGGCAGTTGGGGGATGGCTACACCTTC. Its protein product is CASSQDGSGQLGDGYTF.

This chain connects TRBV5-4 to TRBJ2-3, with a tentative D call TRBD1 (5 bases). The ends were cut back, 4 bases at V and 0 bases at J, with 12 bases in the middle. In germline, CDR1 is SGHNT, CDR2 YYREEE (reference sequence). The CDR3 runs 15 residues. For the CDR3, the DNA is TGTGCCAGCAGCCCCGGACAATATAGCACAGATACGCAGTATTTT. Translated: CASSPGQYSTDTQYF.

Many counts were recorded for this clonotype. The rearrangement links TRBV20-1 to TRBJ2-2; 8 nucleotides agree with TRBD2. Germline V gene sequence: CDR1 DFQATT, CDR2 SNEGSKA (reference sequence). With V trimmed by 0 bases and J by 0 bases, 6 bases remained unmatched. This CDR3 has 17 amino acids. CDR3 DNA: TGCAGTGCTAGAGATCAAAGACTAGCGTCGAACACCGGGGAGCTGTTTTTT. The encoded protein is CSARDQRLASNTGELFF.

This clonotype was detected ten times or more. This chain links TRBV27 with TRBJ2-3; 8 nucleotides agree with TRBD2. CDR1 MNHEY and CDR2 SMNVEV come from the germline V gene (reference sequence). V was pared by 2 bases and J by 0 bases, with 10 bases of the junction left unmatched. CDR3 length equals 18 residues. CDR3: CASSLTSGGRGSTDTQYF. The CDR3 coding sequence is TGTGCCAGCAGTTTAACCAGCGGGGGCCGAGGGAGCACAGATACGCAGTATTTT.

This rearrangement joins TRBV4-2 to TRBJ2-2, with D unclear. Germline V gene sequence: CDR1 LGHNA, CDR2 YNFKEQ. The CDR3 runs to 16 residues. Trimming removed 1 base at V and 1 base at J, with 10 bases between. CDR3 DNA sequence: TGTGCCAGCAGCCAAGTCCAGCGACAGAACACCGGGGAGCTGTTTTTT. Amino acid sequence: CASSQVQRQNTGELFF.